Listed below are T cell receptor beta chains from one sample, sequenced in a study of OX40 agonist ivuxolimab in advanced cancers. The protocol was immunoSEQ multiplex PCR, while the TCRdb copy is restricted to in-frame clones and leaves out a portion. The sample holds fewer than 45,000 clones, 88% seen once. The sequences come from CD4+ or CD8+ T cells sorted from blood, collected in a trial of the OX40 agonist ivuxolimab. The receptors were gathered from an adult with an advanced solid tumor such as melanoma, head and neck, liver or kidney cancer. The CDR3 runs from the conserved cysteine through the conserved F or W. The D gene is left open where the match is weak. The size entry is marked missing in some rows and otherwise reads once, few, many or a size class.

TRBJ2-7 - 10 - TRBV6-6 TGTGCCAGCAGTGATTACGAGCAGTACTTC CASSDYEQYF
TRBJ1-2 - 12 - TRBV30 TGTGCCTGGAGGGGGGGGGAGGCGGGCTACACCTTC CAWRGGEAGYTF
TRBJ1-2 - 15 - TRBV7-9 TGTGCCAGCAGCGTCCGGGACCGTTCTAACTATGGCTACACCTTC CASSVRDRSNYGYTF
TRBJ2-7 few 15 - TRBV6-1 TGTGCCAGCAGTGAAGCACCGGGCCTCTCCTACGAGCAGTACTTC CASSEAPGLSYEQYF
TRBJ2-3 - 16 TRBD2 TRBV7-6 TGTGCCAGCACACTTACGGTAGCGGGAGGGCCCGATACGCAGTATTTT CASTLTVAGGPDTQYF
TRBJ2-7 - 13 - TRBV29-1 TGCAGCGTTGAAATCCCAGACTCCTACGAGCAGTACTTC CSVEIPDSYEQYF
TRBJ1-2 - 14 - TRBV6-5 TGTGCCAGCAGCCCCCCCAGGCCTAACTATGGCTACACCTTC CASSPPRPNYGYTF
TRBJ2-5 - 18 TRBD2 TRBV13 TGTGCCAGCAGCTCCTGGGGGGTAGCGGGGATCCACCAAGAGACCCAGTACTTC CASSSWGVAGIHQETQYF
TRBJ2-2 few 12 - TRBV6-1 TGTGCCAGCACACCTTACACCGGGGAGCTGTTTTTT CASTPYTGELFF
TRBJ2-2 - 13 - TRBV27 TGTGCCAGCAGTTTACCCATAAAGGGGGAGCTGTTTTTT CASSLPIKGELFF
TRBJ2-5 - 11 - TRBV7-2 TGTGCCAGCAGCCCTAGCGCGACCCAGTACTTC CASSPSATQYF
TRBJ1-1 - 16 - TRBV4-2 TGTGCCAGCAGCCAAGAGGTGACCTTGGGAGTCACTGAAGCTTTCTTT CASSQEVTLGVTEAFF
TRBJ2-7 - 18 TRBD1 TRBV4-1 TGCGCCAGCAGCCCATTCCCGGGACAGGGCCTCAGCTCCTACGAGCAGTACTTC CASSPFPGQGLSSYEQYF
TRBJ2-7 - 14 - TRBV6-5 TGTGCCAGCAGTCCCGGACAGAACTCCTACGAGCAGTACTTC CASSPGQNSYEQYF
TRBJ1-1 - 14 - TRBV27 TGTGCCACCCGCCCCACACAGGGTCTAACTGAAGCTTTCTTT CATRPTQGLTEAFF
TRBJ1-1 - 15 - TRBV6-6 TGTGCCAGCAGTTACTCGAGGTTTGGGAACACTGAAGCTTTCTTT CASSYSRFGNTEAFF
TRBJ1-2 - 12 TRBD1 TRBV2 TGTGCCAGGCGGGACAGGGGGGATGGCTACACCTTC CARRDRGDGYTF
TRBJ1-3 - 16 - TRBV6-5 TGTGCCAGCGGTTACTATCTCCGAAGAGAGGGAAACACCATATATTTT CASGYYLRREGNTIYF
TRBJ2-3 - 13 TRBD1 TRBV30 TGTGCCCGTGACAGGGGCCTGGGAGATACGCAGTATTTT CARDRGLGDTQYF
TRBJ1-2 - 12 - TRBV2 TGTGCCAGCATCCAGGCCTACTATGGCTACACCTTC CASIQAYYGYTF
TRBJ1-1 few 14 - TRBV28 TGTGCCAGCAGCGAGGGACGCGCGAACACTGAAGCTTTCTTT CASSEGRANTEAFF
TRBJ1-3 - 15 TRBD1 TRBV5-8 TGTGCCAGCAGCACACACAGGGGATCTGGAAACACCATATATTTT CASSTHRGSGNTIYF
TRBJ2-5 - 15 - TRBV30 TGTGCCTGGAGTATCCCCCGCAGGGTAATAGAGACCCAGTACTTC CAWSIPRRVIETQYF
TRBJ1-5 - 15 - TRBV12-5 TGTGCTAGTGGCCGGGGACAAACAAGCAATCAGCCCCAGCATTTT CASGRGQTSNQPQHF
TRBJ2-7 - 17 TRBD2 TRBV14 TGTGCCAGCAGCCAAGATTTTCCTTGGCTAGCGGGAGTCGAGCAGTACTTC CASSQDFPWLAGVEQYF
TRBJ2-7 - 14 - TRBV6-5 TGTGCCAGCAGTTTACGCGGACGACCCTACGAGCAGTACTTC CASSLRGRPYEQYF
TRBJ2-2 once 13 - TRBV19 TGTGCCAGTCGCTTCCCCGGGAGCGGGGAGCTGTTTTTT CASRFPGSGELFF
TRBJ1-1 - 11 - TRBV11-2 TGTGCCAGCAGCTCCAGGCCGGAAGCTTTCTTT CASSSRPEAFF
TRBJ1-1 - 15 - TRBV5-8 TGTGCCAGCAGCTCCAGCTTTGGCTTGAACACTGAAGCTTTCTTT CASSSSFGLNTEAFF
TRBJ1-1 - 15 - TRBV4-1 TGCGCCAGCAGCCAAGTGGGGAGGATTGACACTGAAGCTTTCTTT CASSQVGRIDTEAFF
TRBJ1-2 - 15 - TRBV2 TGTGCCATCCTGGGAGGGGAACATGACATTTATGGCTACACCTTC CAILGGEHDIYGYTF
TRBJ1-5 - 16 TRBD1 TRBV7-6 TGTGCCAGCAGCGTTGGGACAGCTGGAAACAATCAGCCCCAGCATTTT CASSVGTAGNNQPQHF
TRBJ2-7 - 18 - TRBV4-1 TGCGCCAGCAGCCAAGTAGTGGCAGACCCCAGCAGCTCCTACGAGCAGTACTTC CASSQVVADPSSSYEQYF
TRBJ1-2 - 16 - TRBV15 TGTGCCACCAGCGGGGGGGAGGCGTTTTTGTGGGAAGGCTACACCTTC CATSGGEAFLWEGYTF
TRBJ2-1 - 13 TRBD1 TRBV7-9 TGTGCCAGCAGCAACCACCCAGGGGGTGTGCAGTTCTTC CASSNHPGGVQFF
TRBJ1-5 - 17 TRBD1 TRBV2 TGTGCCAGCAGTGAATCTGTGGGACAGGGTGAAAATCAGCCCCAGCATTTT CASSESVGQGENQPQHF
TRBJ2-1 - 15 TRBD1 TRBV11-3 TGTGCCAGCAGCTCGGTAGCAGGGGGAAAGAATGAGCAGTTCTTC CASSSVAGGKNEQFF
TRBJ1-4 - 15 TRBD1 TRBV7-7 TGTGCTAGCAGCCCAGGGACAGGCAGGGGTGAAAAACTGTTTTTT CASSPGTGRGEKLFF
TRBJ2-1 - 17 TRBD1 TRBV19 TGTGCCAGTAGTTCTAACCTTGGACAGGGGATAGACAATGAGCAGTTCTTC CASSSNLGQGIDNEQFF
TRBJ2-1 few 15 - TRBV4-3 TGCGCCAGCAGCCAAGAATCCCTTCCCTACAATGAGCAGTTCTTC CASSQESLPYNEQFF
TRBJ1-2 - 15 - TRBV6-4 TGTGCCAGCAGAGTATGGACGGACTTCCCCTATGGCTACACCTTC CASRVWTDFPYGYTF
TRBJ2-7 - 17 TRBD2 TRBV7-2 TGTGCCAGCAGCTTTCCTAGCGGGGGGCTCGTCCTTTACGAGCAGTACTTC CASSFPSGGLVLYEQYF
TRBJ2-7 - 15 TRBD2 TRBV7-8 TGTGCCAGCAGCTTAGCTGCGGGAGCCCTCCACGAGCAGTACTTC CASSLAAGALHEQYF
TRBJ1-1 - 11 - TRBV14 TGTGCCGTAGATATGGGCACTGAAGCTTTCTTT CAVDMGTEAFF
TRBJ2-1 - 17 - TRBV6-1 TGTGCCAGCAGTGAACCCGGCAGGATAACCTCCTACAATGAGCAGTTCTTC CASSEPGRITSYNEQFF
TRBJ1-5 - 15 - TRBV19 TGTGCCAGTAGATGGGGCGACAGGCCCAATCAGCCCCAGCATTTT CASRWGDRPNQPQHF
TRBJ2-1 - 13 - TRBV19 TGTGCCAGTAGCGGACGCCCGGATGGTGAGCAGTTCTTC CASSGRPDGEQFF
TRBJ1-1 once 12 TRBD1 TRBV19 TGTGCCAGTAGTACAGACAGGGGTGAAGCTTTCTTT CASSTDRGEAFF
TRBJ2-5 - 15 TRBD1 TRBV7-2 TGTGCCAGCAGTCAAGGGGGCGGACGCCAAGAGACCCAGTACTTC CASSQGGGRQETQYF
TRBJ2-2 - 13 - TRBV30 TGTGCCTGGAGTGTATGGGGGGCCGGGGAGCTGTTTTTT CAWSVWGAGELFF
TRBJ1-1 - 13 - TRBV10-1 TGCGCCAGCAGTGAGCGGGGGAACACTGAAGCTTTCTTT CASSERGNTEAFF
TRBJ2-7 - 15 - TRBV4-1 TGCGCCAGCAGCCAAGGACCGATAAGCTCCTACGAGCAGTACTTC CASSQGPISSYEQYF
TRBJ1-5 - 13 - TRBV28 TGTGCCAGCAGTTGGAATTTCAATCAGCCCCAGCATTTT CASSWNFNQPQHF
TRBJ1-2 few 14 TRBD1 TRBV27 TGTGCCAGCAGCTGGGACAGGGGAAACTATGGCTACACCTTC CASSWDRGNYGYTF
TRBJ1-5 - 14 TRBD1 TRBV27 TGTGCCAGCAGTCCCGGACAGGACAATCAGCCCCAGCATTTT CASSPGQDNQPQHF
TRBJ1-1 - 13 - TRBV2 TGTGCCAGCATTACAGGGACAAACACTGAAGCTTTCTTT CASITGTNTEAFF